This T cell receptor beta chain stems from a study of blood T cell repertoires in COVID-19. About the research overall: There were acute and convalescent COVID-19 samples, and they came from the United States, Italy and Spain.

TCRdb keeps only in-frame clones here, not all; method: immunoSEQ multiplex PCR. The table lists fewer than 300,000 clones, approximately 86% of them singletons. The germline V gene encodes CDR1 LGHNA and CDR2 YSLEER. The CDR3 has 17 amino acids. The V gene lost 1 base and the J gene lost 0 bases, with 12 bases spanning the gap. The sequence derives from a middle-aged man who had recovered from COVID-19. Source material: peripheral blood. The rearrangement uses TRBV4-3 and TRBJ1-4; D perhaps matches TRBD1 (6 bases). The CDR3 spells CASSQAQGWATNEKLFF. The CDR3 nucleotides read TGCGCCAGCAGCCAAGCTCAGGGGTGGGCAACTAATGAAAAACTGTTTTTT.